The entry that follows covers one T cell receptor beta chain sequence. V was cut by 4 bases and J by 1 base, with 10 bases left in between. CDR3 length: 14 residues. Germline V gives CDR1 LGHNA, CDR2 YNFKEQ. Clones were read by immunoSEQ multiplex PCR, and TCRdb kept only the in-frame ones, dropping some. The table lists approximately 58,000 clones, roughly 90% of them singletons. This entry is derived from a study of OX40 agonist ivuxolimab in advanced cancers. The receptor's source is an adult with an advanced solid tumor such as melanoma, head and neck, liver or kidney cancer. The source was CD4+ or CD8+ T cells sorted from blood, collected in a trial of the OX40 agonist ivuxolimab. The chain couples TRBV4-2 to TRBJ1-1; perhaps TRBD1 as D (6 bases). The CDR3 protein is CASSLAGANTEAFF. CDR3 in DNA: TGTGCCAGCAGCCTGGCGGGGGCGAACACTGAAGCTTTCTTT.